Listed here are 14 T cell receptor beta chains from one sample, sequenced in a study of T cells in Graves' hyperthyroidism and ophthalmopathy. RNA transcripts were the template for amplifying TCR beta CDR3 regions. First-round RT-PCR with HTBI primers amplified the TCR CDR3 region. Each CDR3 protein is one row after TCRdb ran MiXCR on the multiplex PCR reads. The sample consists of hundreds of thousands of distinct CDR3 sequences, about a sixth of them appearing once. The sequenced sample was blood. These TCRs come from a young woman with Graves' hyperthyroidism that later progressed to Graves' ophthalmopathy.

This clonotype was found many times. This chain joins TRBV5-8 and TRBJ2-7; no definite D call. This CDR3 has 14 residues. The V end was cut by 4 bases, the J end by 7 bases, with 18 bases between. The germline CDR1 and CDR2 sequences are SGHTS and YDEGEE. CDR3 bases: TGTGCCAGCAGCGACCGAACGCACGCGCTTGAGCAGTACTTC. This sequence encodes CASSDRTHALEQYF. Based on the CDR3 plus reference TRBV5-8 and TRBJ2-7, the full variable domain is EAGVTQSPTHLIKTRGQQATLRCSPISGHTSVYWYQQALGLGLQFLLWYDEGEERNRGNFPPRFSGRQFPNYSSELNVNALELEDSALYLCASSDRTHALEQYFGPGTRLTVT.

A remark on this clonotype: This could be a read error, since a much larger clone is one nucleotide away. V is TRBV20-1 and J is TRBJ2-7; 8 bases map to TRBD2. The CDR3 extends over 13 amino acids. With 1 base clipped from V and 6 bases from J, the junction kept 5 bases outside the gene matches. Germline V CDR1 and CDR2: DFQATT, SNEGSKA (reference sequence). The CDR3 region has the DNA TGCAGTGCTAGAGTACAAGCGGGAGTCGAGCAGTACTTC. Protein sequence: CSARVQAGVEQYF.

The chain carries TRBV6-4 and TRBJ1-2, with D possibly matching TRBD1 (5 bases). The CDR3 covers 14 residues. CDR1 is MRHNA, CDR2 SNTAGT, per germline. Trimming took 2 bases from V and 8 from J, leaving 15 bases between them. The DNA of the CDR3 is TGTGCCAGCAGTGACGGGACGGCTCCCGGGGGCTACACCTTC. Amino acids: CASSDGTAPGGYTF.

This rearrangement joins TRBV20-1 to TRBJ2-7, with 9 bases identical to TRBD1. Germline CDR1 DFQATT, CDR2 SNEGSKA (reference sequence). This CDR3 comprises 14 residues. Unmatched junction bases numbered 9, after V lost 5 bases and J lost 4 bases. CDR3 sequence reads: CSAYRDRDRYEQYF. The CDR3 coding sequence is TGCAGTGCTTACCGGGACAGGGATCGGTACGAGCAGTACTTC.

J is TRBJ2-1 and V is TRBV20-1, with D possibly TRBD2 on 6 matching bases. CDR3 size: 13 residues. V lost 7 bases and J 6 bases, leaving 16 bases between the germline ends. Germline-derived CDR1 and CDR2 are DFQATT and SNEGSKA (reference sequence). In nucleotides, the CDR3 is TGCAGTGTCACGACTAGTTCGCCCAATGAGCAGTTCTTC. This gives the protein CSVTTSSPNEQFF.

The chain has TRBV7-3 and TRBJ2-5; TRBD2 aligns across 11 bases. Germline assignment: CDR1 SGHTA and CDR2 FQGTGA. Trimming cost V 5 bases and J 2 bases; bases outside gene matches: 4. The CDR3 totals 15 residues. This CDR3 is CASSRTSGPQETQYF. CDR3 coding DNA: TGTGCCAGCAGCCGGACTAGCGGGCCACAAGAGACCCAGTACTTC.

This chain uses TRBV5-6 with TRBJ2-2; D call uncertain. Germline CDR1 and CDR2: SGHDT and YYEEEE. CDR3 length: 17 amino acids. V was shortened by 1 base and J by 0 bases, with 13 bases between the two germline ends. The CDR3 sequence is CASSLPTSLPNTGELFF. Here the CDR3 DNA reads TGTGCCAGCAGCTTGCCGACGAGCCTCCCGAACACCGGGGAGCTGTTTTTT.

In regard to this clonotype: A much larger clone lies a single base off, so this may be a read error. The CDR3 spells CASSLGGGTSARNGQFF. The CDR3 DNA reads TGTGCCAGCAGTCTGGGGGGTGGGACTAGCGCGCGCAATGGGCAGTTCTTC. The chain uses TRBV12-3 or TRBV12-4 and TRBJ2-1; TRBD2 matches at 10 bases. The length of the CDR3 is 17 residues.

This clonotype came up many times. This rearrangement joins TRBV20-1 to TRBJ2-1; 14 nucleotides match TRBD2. This CDR3 spans 17 amino acids. Per germline, CDR1 DFQATT and CDR2 SNEGSKA (reference sequence). The ends lost 5 bases at V and 8 bases at J; junction bases unmatched: 14. CDR3: CSAPGLAGGPSIDEQFF. The CDR3 nucleotides read TGCAGTGCTCCAGGACTAGCGGGAGGCCCTAGCATCGATGAGCAGTTCTTC.

This clonotype has a count of ten or more. The chain joins TRBV20-1 to TRBJ2-3; 7 bases map to TRBD1. V lost 3 bases to trimming and J lost 3 bases; unmatched junction nucleotides: 6. Germline CDR1 reads DFQATT; CDR2 reads SNEGSKA (reference sequence). The CDR3 is made up of 14 amino acids. CDR3 in amino acids: CSASRQGMTDTQYF. CDR3 nucleotides: TGCAGTGCTAGCAGACAGGGTATGACAGATACGCAGTATTTT.

This clonotype has ten or more counts. The rearrangement links TRBV7-2 to TRBJ2-3; TRBD2 matches 11 bases. Germline V CDR1 and CDR2: SGHTA, FQGNSA. The junction had 6 bases not matched to a gene; V was cut back by 5 bases and J by 2 bases. The CDR3 length is 16 residues. The CDR3 nucleotides are TGTGCCAGCAGCATCTTAGCGGGAGGGTTCACAGATACGCAGTATTTT. Translated, it gives CASSILAGGFTDTQYF.

V usage is TRBV4-1 and J usage is TRBJ2-7; D is perhaps TRBD2 (5 bases). The CDR3 is made up of 13 amino acids. V was clipped by 5 bases and J by 3 bases, with 11 bases between them. Germline V gene data show CDR1 as MGHRA and CDR2 as YSYEKL. The CDR3 sequence: CASSDGRGYEQYF. CDR3 DNA sequence: TGCGCCAGCAGCGATGGACGGGGCTACGAGCAGTACTTC.

This clonotype was observed a few times. The rearrangement uses TRBV20-1 and TRBJ2-3, with D hard to call. This CDR3 comprises 14 residues. CDR1 and CDR2 (germline): DFQATT, SNEGSKA (reference sequence). V was cut by 1 base and J by 0 bases, with 8 bases left in between. CDR3 sequence (DNA): TGCAGTGCTAGAGGGCTAGTTAGCACAGATACGCAGTATTTT. This encodes CSARGLVSTDTQYF.

This clonotype showed up many times. The genes are TRBV28 and TRBJ2-7; 8 nucleotides line up with TRBD2. V lost 8 bases to trimming and J lost 3 bases; unmatched junction nucleotides: 12. CDR1 is MDHEN, CDR2 SYDVKM, per germline. The CDR3 runs 15 residues. The CDR3 DNA follows: TGTGCCAGCCTCGGGAGGGGGGCGGACCGCTACGAGCAGTACTTC. It specifies CASLGRGADRYEQYF.